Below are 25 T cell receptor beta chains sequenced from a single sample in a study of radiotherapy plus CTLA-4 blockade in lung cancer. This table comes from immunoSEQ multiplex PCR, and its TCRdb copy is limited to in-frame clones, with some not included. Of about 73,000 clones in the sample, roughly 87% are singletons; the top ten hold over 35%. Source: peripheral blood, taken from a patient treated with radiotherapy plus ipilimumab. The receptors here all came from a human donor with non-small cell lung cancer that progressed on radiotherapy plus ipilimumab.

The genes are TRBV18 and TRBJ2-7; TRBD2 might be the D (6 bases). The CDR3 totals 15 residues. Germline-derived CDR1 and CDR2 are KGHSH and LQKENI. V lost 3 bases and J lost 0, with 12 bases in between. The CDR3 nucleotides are TGTGCCAGCTCACCGGCGGGGAAGAGCTCCTACGAGCAGTACGTC. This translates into CASSPAGKSSYEQYV.

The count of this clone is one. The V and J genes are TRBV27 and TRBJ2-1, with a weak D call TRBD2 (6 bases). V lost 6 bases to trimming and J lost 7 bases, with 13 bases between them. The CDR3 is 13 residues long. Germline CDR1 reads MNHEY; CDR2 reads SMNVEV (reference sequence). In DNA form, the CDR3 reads TGTGCCAGCAGAACCCGACTAGGGAATGAGCAGTTCTTC. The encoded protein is CASRTRLGNEQFF.

In nucleotides, the CDR3 is TGTGCCAGCAGCTTCGGTGGGACAGGGGAAAAACTGTTTTTT. Its translation: CASSFGGTGEKLFF. V gene TRBV5-6 combines with J gene TRBJ1-4; TRBD1 matches 9 bases. The V and J ends lost 2 bases and 8 bases, in that order; junction bases with no gene match: 4. The CDR3 totals 14 residues. Germline CDR1 and CDR2: SGHDT and YYEEEE.

The CDR3 loop reads CASRRDSNTGELFF. The DNA of the CDR3 is TGCGCCAGCAGGAGGGACAGCAACACCGGGGAGCTGTTTTTT. This chain links TRBV5-1 with TRBJ2-2, with 7 bases fitting TRBD1. The V gene end was trimmed by 5 bases and the J gene end by 2 bases; junction bases not matched to a gene: 3. This CDR3 spans 14 amino acids. Germline CDR1 is SGHRS and CDR2 is YFSETQ.

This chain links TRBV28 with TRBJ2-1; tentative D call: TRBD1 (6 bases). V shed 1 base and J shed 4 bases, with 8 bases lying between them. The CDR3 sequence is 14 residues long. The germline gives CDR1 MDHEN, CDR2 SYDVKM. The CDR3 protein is CASSLSDRYNEQFF. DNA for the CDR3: TGTGCCAGCAGTTTATCGGACAGATACAATGAGCAGTTCTTC.

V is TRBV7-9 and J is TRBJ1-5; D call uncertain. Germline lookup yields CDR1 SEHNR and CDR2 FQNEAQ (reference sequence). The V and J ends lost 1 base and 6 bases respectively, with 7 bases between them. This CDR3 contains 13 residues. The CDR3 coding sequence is TGTGCCAGCAGCTTAGAGGGTATTCAGCCCCAGCATTTT. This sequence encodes CASSLEGIQPQHF.

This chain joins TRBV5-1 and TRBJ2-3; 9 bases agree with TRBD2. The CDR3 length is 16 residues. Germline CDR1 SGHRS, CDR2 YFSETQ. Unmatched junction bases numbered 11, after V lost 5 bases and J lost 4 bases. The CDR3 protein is CASSSRLAGFADTQYF. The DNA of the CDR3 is TGCGCCAGCAGTTCACGTCTAGCGGGATTCGCAGATACGCAGTATTTT.

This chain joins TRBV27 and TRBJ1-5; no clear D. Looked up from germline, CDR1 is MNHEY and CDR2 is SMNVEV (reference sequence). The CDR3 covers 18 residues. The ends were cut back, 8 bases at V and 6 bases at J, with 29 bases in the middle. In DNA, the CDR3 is TGTGCCAGCTACTACGAAAAATTTTCCGGTTTGGGGAGTCAGCCCCAGCATTTT. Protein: CASYYEKFSGLGSQPQHF.

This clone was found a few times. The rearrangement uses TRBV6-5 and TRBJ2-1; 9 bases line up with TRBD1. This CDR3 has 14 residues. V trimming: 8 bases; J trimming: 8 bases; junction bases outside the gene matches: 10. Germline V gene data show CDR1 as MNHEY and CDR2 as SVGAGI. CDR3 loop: CASGGTGRAHEQFF. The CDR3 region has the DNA TGTGCCAGCGGGGGGACAGGGAGGGCCCATGAGCAGTTCTTC.

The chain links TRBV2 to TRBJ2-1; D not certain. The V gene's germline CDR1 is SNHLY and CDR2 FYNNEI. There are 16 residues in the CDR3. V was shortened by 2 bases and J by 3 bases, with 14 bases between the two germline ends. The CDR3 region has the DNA TGTGCCAGCAGTGAATTGGCCAAAGGGCTCTACAATGAGCAGTTCTTC. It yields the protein CASSELAKGLYNEQFF.

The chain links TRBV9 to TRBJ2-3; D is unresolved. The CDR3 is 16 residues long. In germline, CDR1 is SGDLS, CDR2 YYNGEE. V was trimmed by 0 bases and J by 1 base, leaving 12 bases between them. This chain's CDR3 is CASSVGSWERTDTQYF. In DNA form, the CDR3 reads TGTGCCAGCAGCGTAGGATCGTGGGAACGCACAGATACGCAGTATTTT.

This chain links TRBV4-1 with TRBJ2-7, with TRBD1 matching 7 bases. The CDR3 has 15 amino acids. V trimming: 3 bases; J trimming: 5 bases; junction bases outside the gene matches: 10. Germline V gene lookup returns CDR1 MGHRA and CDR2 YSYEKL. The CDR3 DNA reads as TGCGCCAGCAGCCATTATTCGACAGGGATAAACGAGCAGTACGTC. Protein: CASSHYSTGINEQYV.

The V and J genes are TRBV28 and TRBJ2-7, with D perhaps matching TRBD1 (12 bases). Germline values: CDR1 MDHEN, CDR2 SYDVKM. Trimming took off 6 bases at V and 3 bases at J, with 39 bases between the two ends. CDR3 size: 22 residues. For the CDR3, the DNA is TGTGCCAGCAGCCGTCCCGGGACAGGGGGCAGAATAGCGGGAGGGCCGGGCTACGAGCAGTACTTC. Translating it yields CASSRPGTGGRIAGGPGYEQYF. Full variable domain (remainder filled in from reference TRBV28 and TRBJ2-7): DVKVTQSSRYLVKRTGEKVFLECVQDMDHENMFWYRQDPGLGLRLIYFSYDVKMKEKGDIPEGYSVSREKKERFSLILESASTNQTSMYLCASSRPGTGGRIAGGPGYEQYFGPGTRLTVT.

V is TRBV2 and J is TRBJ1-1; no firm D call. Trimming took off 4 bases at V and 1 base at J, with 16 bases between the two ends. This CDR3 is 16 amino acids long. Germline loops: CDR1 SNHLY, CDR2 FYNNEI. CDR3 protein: CASSVVIGRANTEAFF. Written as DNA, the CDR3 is TGTGCCAGCAGTGTAGTTATTGGGCGAGCGAACACTGAAGCTTTCTTT.

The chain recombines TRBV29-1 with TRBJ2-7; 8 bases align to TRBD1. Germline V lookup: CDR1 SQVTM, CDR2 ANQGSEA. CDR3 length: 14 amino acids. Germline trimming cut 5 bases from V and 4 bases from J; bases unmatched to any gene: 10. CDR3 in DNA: TGCAGCGTTAAATCAGGGGGCGCGGCGTACGAGCAGTACTTC. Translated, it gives CSVKSGGAAYEQYF.

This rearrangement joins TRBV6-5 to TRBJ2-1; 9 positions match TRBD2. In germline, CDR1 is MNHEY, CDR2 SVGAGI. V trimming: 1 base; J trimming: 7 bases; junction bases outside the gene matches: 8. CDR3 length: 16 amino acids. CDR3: CASSYWREGLGNEQFF. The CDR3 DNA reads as TGTGCCAGCAGTTACTGGCGGGAGGGCCTAGGTAATGAGCAGTTCTTC.

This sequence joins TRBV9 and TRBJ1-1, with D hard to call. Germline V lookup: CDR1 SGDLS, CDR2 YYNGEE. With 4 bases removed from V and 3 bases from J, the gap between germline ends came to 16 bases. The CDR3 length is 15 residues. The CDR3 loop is CASSPRQGIDTEAFF. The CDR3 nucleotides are TGTGCCAGCAGCCCCCGCCAAGGGATTGACACTGAAGCTTTCTTT. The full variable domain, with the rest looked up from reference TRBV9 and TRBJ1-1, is DSGVTQTPKHLITATGQRVTLRCSPRSGDLSVYWYQQSLDQGLQFLIQYYNGEERAKGNILERFSAQQFPDLHSELNLSSLELGDSALYFCASSPRQGIDTEAFFGQGTRLTVV.

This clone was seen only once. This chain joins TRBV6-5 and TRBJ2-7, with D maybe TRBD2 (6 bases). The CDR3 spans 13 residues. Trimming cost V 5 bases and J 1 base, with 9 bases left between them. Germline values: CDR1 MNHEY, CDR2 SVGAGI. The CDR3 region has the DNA TGTGCCAGCAGTGGCGGGACTTCCTACGAGCAGTACTTC. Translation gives CASSGGTSYEQYF.

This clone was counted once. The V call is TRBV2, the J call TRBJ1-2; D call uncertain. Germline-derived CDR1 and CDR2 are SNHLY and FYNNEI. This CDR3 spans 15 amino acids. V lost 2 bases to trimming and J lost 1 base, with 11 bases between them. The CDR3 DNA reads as TGTGCCAGCAGTGAAACAAGACGCGGTAACTATGGCTACACCTTC. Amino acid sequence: CASSETRRGNYGYTF.

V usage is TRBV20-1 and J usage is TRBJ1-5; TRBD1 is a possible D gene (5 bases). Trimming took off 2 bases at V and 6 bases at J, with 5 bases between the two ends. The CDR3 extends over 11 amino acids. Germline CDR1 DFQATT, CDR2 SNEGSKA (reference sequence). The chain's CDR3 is CSARRGQPQHF. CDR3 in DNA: TGCAGTGCTAGAAGGGGTCAGCCCCAGCATTTT.

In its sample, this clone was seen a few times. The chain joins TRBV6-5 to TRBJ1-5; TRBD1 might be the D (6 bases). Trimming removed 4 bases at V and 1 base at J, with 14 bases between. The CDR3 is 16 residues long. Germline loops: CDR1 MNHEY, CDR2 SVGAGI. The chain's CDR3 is CASSSQGSASNQPQHF. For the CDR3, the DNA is TGTGCCAGCAGTTCACAGGGTTCTGCAAGCAATCAGCCCCAGCATTTT.

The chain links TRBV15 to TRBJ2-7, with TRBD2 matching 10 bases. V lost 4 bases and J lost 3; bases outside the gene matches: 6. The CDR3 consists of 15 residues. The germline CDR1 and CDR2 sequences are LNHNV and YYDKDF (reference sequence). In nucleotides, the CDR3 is TGTGCCACCAGCAAGCTAGCGGGAGCACACTACGAGCAGTACGTC. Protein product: CATSKLAGAHYEQYV.

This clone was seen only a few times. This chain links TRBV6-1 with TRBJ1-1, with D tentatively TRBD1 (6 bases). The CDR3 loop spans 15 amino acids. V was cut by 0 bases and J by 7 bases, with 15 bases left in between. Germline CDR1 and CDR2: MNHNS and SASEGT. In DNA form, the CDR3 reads TGTGCCAGCAGTGAAGCGCAAGGGGGGTCCGTTGAAGCTTTCTTT. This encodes CASSEAQGGSVEAFF.

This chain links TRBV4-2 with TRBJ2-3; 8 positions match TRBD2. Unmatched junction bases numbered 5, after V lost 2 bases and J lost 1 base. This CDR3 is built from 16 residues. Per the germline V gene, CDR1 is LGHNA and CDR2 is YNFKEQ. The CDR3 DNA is TGTGCCAGCAGCCAACAGCTAGCGGGTGGCACAGATACGCAGTATTTT. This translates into CASSQQLAGGTDTQYF.

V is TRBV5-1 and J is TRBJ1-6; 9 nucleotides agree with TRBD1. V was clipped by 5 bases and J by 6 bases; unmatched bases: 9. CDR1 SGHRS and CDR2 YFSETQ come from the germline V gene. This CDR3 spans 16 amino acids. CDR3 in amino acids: CASRPTGGSSNSPLHF. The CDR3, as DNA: TGCGCCAGCAGGCCTACAGGGGGCTCATCTAATTCACCCCTCCACTTT.